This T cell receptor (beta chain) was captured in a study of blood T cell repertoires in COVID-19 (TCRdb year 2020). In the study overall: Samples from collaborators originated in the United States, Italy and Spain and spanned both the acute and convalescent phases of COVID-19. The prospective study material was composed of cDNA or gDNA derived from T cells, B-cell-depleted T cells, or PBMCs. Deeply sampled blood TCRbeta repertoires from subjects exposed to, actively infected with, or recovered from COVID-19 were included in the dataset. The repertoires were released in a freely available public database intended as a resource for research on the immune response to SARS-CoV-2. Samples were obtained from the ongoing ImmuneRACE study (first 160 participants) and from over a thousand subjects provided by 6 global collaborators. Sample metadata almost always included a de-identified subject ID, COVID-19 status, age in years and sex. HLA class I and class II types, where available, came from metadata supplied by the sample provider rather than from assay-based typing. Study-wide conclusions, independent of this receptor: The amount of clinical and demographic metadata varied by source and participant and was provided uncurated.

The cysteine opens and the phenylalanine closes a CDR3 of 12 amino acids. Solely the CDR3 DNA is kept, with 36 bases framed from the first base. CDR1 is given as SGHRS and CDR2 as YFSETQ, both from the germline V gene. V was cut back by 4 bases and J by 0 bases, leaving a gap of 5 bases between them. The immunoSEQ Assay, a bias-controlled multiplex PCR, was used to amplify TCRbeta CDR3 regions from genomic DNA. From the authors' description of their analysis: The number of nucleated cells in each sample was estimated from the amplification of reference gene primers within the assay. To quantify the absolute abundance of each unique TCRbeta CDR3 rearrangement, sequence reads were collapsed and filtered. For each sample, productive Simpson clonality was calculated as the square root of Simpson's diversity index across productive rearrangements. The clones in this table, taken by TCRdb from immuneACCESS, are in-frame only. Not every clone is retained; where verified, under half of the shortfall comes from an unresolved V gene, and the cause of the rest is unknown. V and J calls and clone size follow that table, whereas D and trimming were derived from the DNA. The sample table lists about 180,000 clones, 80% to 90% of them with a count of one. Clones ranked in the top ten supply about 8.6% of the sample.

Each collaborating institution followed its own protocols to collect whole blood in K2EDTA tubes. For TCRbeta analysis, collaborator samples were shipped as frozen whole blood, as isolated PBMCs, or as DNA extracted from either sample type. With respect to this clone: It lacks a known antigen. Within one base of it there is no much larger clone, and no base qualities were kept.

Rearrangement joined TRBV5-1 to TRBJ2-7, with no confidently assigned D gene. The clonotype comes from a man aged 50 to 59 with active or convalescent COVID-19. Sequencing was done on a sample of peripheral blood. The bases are TGCGCCAGCAGCCGAGACTCCTACGAGCAGTACTTC. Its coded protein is CASSRDSYEQYF.